Presented here are 32 T cell receptor beta chains from one specimen sequenced in a study of T cell repertoires in cytomegalovirus infection. No antigen has been identified for these receptors. One entry per CDR3 protein, called by TCRdb with MiXCR from the reads. The data contain about 830,000 distinct CDR3 sequences, 30% to 35% of them seen just once; the ten biggest clones take up under 15%. This sample comprised cultured CD8+ T cells from PBMCs, obtained from culture after CMV antigen stimulation. Receptor source: a human donor in good health (CMV status not recorded). Some clones in this sample may be carry-over from other donors' samples.

This clonotype was seen a handful of times. The rearrangement joins TRBV20-1 to TRBJ2-2, with 8 bases aligning to TRBD1. This CDR3 contains 14 residues. CDR1 is DFQATT, CDR2 SNEGSKA, per germline (reference sequence). V lost 5 bases, J lost 7 bases, and 9 bases stayed unmatched. The CDR3 is CSARRTGRIGELFF. The CDR3 DNA is TGCAGTGCTCGAAGGACAGGGCGGATCGGGGAGCTGTTTTTT.

This clonotype was detected only a few times. The chain recombines TRBV19 with TRBJ2-5; D is possibly TRBD2 (5 bases). CDR1 LNHDA and CDR2 SQIVND come from the germline V gene (reference sequence). V dropped 4 bases and J dropped 4 bases, with 16 bases sitting between them. The CDR3 has 15 amino acids. CDR3 residues: CASSSGLPVGETQYF. CDR3 nucleotide sequence: TGTGCCAGTAGTAGTGGACTCCCGGTAGGAGAGACCCAGTACTTC. Full variable domain (missing parts from reference TRBV19 and TRBJ2-5): DGGITQSPKYLFRKEGQNVTLSCEQNLNHDAMYWYRQDPGQGLRLIYYSQIVNDFQKGDIAEGYSVSREKKESFPLTVTSAQKNPTAFYLCASSSGLPVGETQYFGPGTRLLVL.

The V and J genes are TRBV7-9 and TRBJ2-1; no definite D call. This CDR3 is built from 14 residues. Trimming left V 3 bases short and J 4 bases short, with 10 bases between. From germline, CDR1 is SEHNR and CDR2 FQNEAQ (reference sequence). The CDR3 loop is CASSFYTKYNEQFF. The CDR3 DNA follows: TGTGCCAGCAGCTTTTACACCAAATACAATGAGCAGTTCTTC.

This clonotype was seen a few times. This rearrangement joins TRBV6-5 to TRBJ1-2, with a tentative D call TRBD1 (5 bases). The CDR3 is 13 residues long. V was trimmed by 8 bases and J by 0 bases, leaving 10 bases between them. The V gene's germline CDR1 is MNHEY and CDR2 SVGAGI. The chain's CDR3 is CASSWGTNYGYTF. In DNA form, the CDR3 reads TGTGCCAGCTCCTGGGGGACTAACTATGGCTACACCTTC.

This clonotype was observed a few times. The chain combines TRBV29-1 with TRBJ1-5; possible D gene TRBD1, 5 bases. V lost 4 bases, J lost 6 bases, and 10 bases lay in between. CDR3 length: 12 residues. Germline loops: CDR1 SQVTM, CDR2 ANQGSEA. For the CDR3, the DNA is TGCAGCGTTGGCAGGGTGGGTCAGCCCCAGCATTTT. Residues: CSVGRVGQPQHF. The whole variable domain, remainder taken from reference TRBV29-1 and TRBJ1-5, is SAVISQKPSRDICQRGTSLTIQCQVDSQVTMMFWYRQQPGQSLTLIATANQGSEATYESGFVIDKFPISRPNLTFSTLTVSNMSPEDSSIYLCSVGRVGQPQHFGDGTRLSIL.

This clonotype was detected only a few times. The chain is built from TRBV6-5 and TRBJ1-1, with D unclear. Deletions cut 9 bases from V and 4 bases from J, with 12 bases between. This CDR3 is 12 amino acids long. From germline, CDR1 is MNHEY and CDR2 SVGAGI. The CDR3 DNA is TGTGCCAGTCTTATCTTGGGCACTGAAGCTTTCTTT. It is translated as CASLILGTEAFF.

The chain recombines TRBV27 with TRBJ1-4; D unresolved. V lost 6 bases, J lost 5 bases, and 13 bases lay in between. Germline V CDR1 and CDR2: MNHEY, SMNVEV (reference sequence). This CDR3 is built from 14 residues. The CDR3 DNA follows: TGTGCCAGCAGGCGACATCTAGAAAATGAAAAACTGTTTTTT. Its protein is CASRRHLENEKLFF. Full variable domain (rest looked up from reference TRBV27 and TRBJ1-4): EAQVTQNPRYLITVTGKKLTVTCSQNMNHEYMSWYRQDPGLGLRQIYYSMNVEVTDKGDVPEGYKVSRKEKRNFPLILESPSPNQTSLYFCASRRHLENEKLFFGSGTQLSVL.

This clonotype was seen only a few times. The J gene is TRBJ1-1, the V gene TRBV5-1, with TRBD1 as a possible D gene (6 bases). The CDR3 has 14 amino acids. Trimming shortened V by 2 bases and J by 7 bases, and 15 bases separated the two germline ends. Germline CDR1 is SGHRS and CDR2 is YFSETQ. CDR3 DNA: TGCGCCAGCAGCTTAGGTCAGGGGCAGGATGAAGCTTTCTTT. Its protein product is CASSLGQGQDEAFF.

This chain uses TRBV27 with TRBJ1-1; 8 bases are a match to TRBD1. V gave up 3 bases and J gave up 4 bases; unmatched junction bases: 1. Germline lookup yields CDR1 MNHEY and CDR2 SMNVEV (reference sequence). CDR3 size: 13 residues. CDR3 bases: TGTGCCAGCAGTTTTGACAGGGGCACTGAAGCTTTCTTT. The encoded protein is CASSFDRGTEAFF.

There are many counts of this clonotype. The gene calls are TRBV7-8 and TRBJ1-5, with 9 bases lining up with TRBD1. Trimming cost V 0 bases and J 7 bases; bases outside gene matches: 10. The CDR3 is 17 amino acids. Germline assignment: CDR1 SGHVS and CDR2 FQNEAQ. Here the CDR3 DNA reads TGTGCCAGCAGCTTAGCAGCCCGGACAGGGGCAGGACAGCCCCAGCATTTT. Its protein product is CASSLAARTGAGQPQHF.

This clonotype turned up a few times. An end of the junction does not agree with germline; a read error may underlie this. The rearrangement joins TRBV4-1 to TRBJ2-2; no firm D call. The CDR3 is 15 amino acids. Germline V gives CDR1 MGHRA, CDR2 YSYEKL. The CDR3 sequence is CASSQQWSTTGELFF. The CDR3 nucleotides read TGTGCCAGCAGCCAACAATGGTCCACGACCGGGGAGCTGTTTTTT.

The chain links TRBV9 to TRBJ2-2; D not certain. Trimming removed 5 bases at V and 4 bases at J, with 15 bases between. This CDR3 is built from 15 residues. Per the germline V gene, CDR1 is SGDLS and CDR2 is YYNGEE. CDR3 region: CASSPVLTLTGELFF. CDR3 DNA sequence: TGTGCCAGCAGTCCAGTCCTCACCCTCACCGGGGAGCTGTTTTTT.

Only a few counts were recorded for this clonotype. The rearrangement joins TRBV7-9 to TRBJ1-2, with 7 bases lining up with TRBD1. The CDR3 covers 16 residues. CDR1 is SEHNR, CDR2 FQNEAQ, per germline (reference sequence). Losses at the gene ends were 5 bases for V and 4 bases for J; bases not matched to a gene: 13. CDR3 residues: CASSPPDRASIYGYTF. In nucleotides, the CDR3 is TGTGCCAGCAGCCCCCCCGACAGGGCCTCAATCTATGGCTACACCTTC. The whole variable domain, remainder taken from reference TRBV7-9 and TRBJ1-2, is DTGVSQNPRHKITKRGQNVTFRCDPISEHNRLYWYRQTLGQGPEFLTYFQNEAQLEKSRLLSDRFSAERPKGSFSTLEIQRTEQGDSAMYLCASSPPDRASIYGYTFGSGTRLTVV.

This clonotype turned up a few times. The chain has TRBV7-9 and TRBJ2-5; perhaps TRBD2 as D (5 bases). Germline V gives CDR1 SEHNR, CDR2 FQNEAQ (reference sequence). The CDR3 totals 14 residues. The ends were cut back, 5 bases at V and 5 bases at J, with 15 bases in the middle. The CDR3 DNA reads as TGTGCCAGCAGCCCCCGGGCCCGAGGGGAGACCCAGTACTTC. It specifies CASSPRARGETQYF.

The sample holds a few counts of this clonotype. V and J are TRBV2 and TRBJ2-7, with D possibly matching TRBD1 (6 bases). This CDR3 has 15 residues. Germline-derived CDR1 and CDR2 are SNHLY and FYNNEI. V gave up 6 bases and J gave up 1 base, with 16 bases separating them. The CDR3 coding sequence is TGTGCCAGCAGGGAACAGGGAGCTAGGTCCTACGAGCAGTACGTC. This sequence encodes CASREQGARSYEQYV.

The chain has TRBV4-2 and TRBJ2-1; TRBD2 matches 8 bases. The length of the CDR3 is 15 residues. Trimming cost V 1 base and J 9 bases; bases outside gene matches: 8. Germline values: CDR1 LGHNA, CDR2 YNFKEQ. The CDR3 nucleotides read TGTGCCAGCAGCCAAGTGCTCGGGGGGGCAGTTGAGCAGTTCTTC. Translated: CASSQVLGGAVEQFF.

A single count supports this clonotype. The rearrangement links TRBV20-1 to TRBJ2-3; 16 bases map to TRBD2. The CDR3 covers 14 residues. The J segment lost 4 bases and the V segment lost 6 bases, leaving 1 base of the junction unmatched. Germline V gene sequence: CDR1 DFQATT, CDR2 SNEGSKA (reference sequence). CDR3 sequence reads: CSAGLAGGPDTQYF. CDR3 coding DNA: TGCAGTGCGGGACTAGCGGGGGGGCCAGATACGCAGTATTTT.

This clonotype was detected ten times or more. The chain combines TRBV7-9 with TRBJ1-3; 8 nucleotides match TRBD1. CDR3 length: 22 amino acids. After removal of 5 bases from V and 1 base from J, the junction contained 25 bases not matched to a gene. The germline gives CDR1 SEHNR, CDR2 FQNEAQ (reference sequence). CDR3 region: CASSTATMTGVSGGASGNTIYF. The CDR3 DNA follows: TGTGCCAGCAGCACCGCGACTATGACAGGGGTCTCGGGGGGCGCGTCTGGAAACACCATATATTTT.

The V and J genes are TRBV14 and TRBJ2-1; 9 bases agree with TRBD2. Per germline, CDR1 SGHDN and CDR2 FVKESK. The CDR3 has 19 amino acids. Trimming removed 1 base from V and 8 bases from J; junction bases left unmatched: 18. CDR3 protein: CASSQASGGGGVFSDEQFF. The CDR3 nucleotides are TGTGCCAGCAGCCAAGCCAGCGGGGGCGGGGGGGTATTTAGCGATGAGCAGTTCTTC.

This clonotype was observed many times. This rearrangement joins TRBV6-5 to TRBJ1-4, with 7 bases identical to TRBD1. V was pared by 0 bases and J by 8 bases, with 3 bases of the junction left unmatched. CDR3 length: 14 residues. CDR1 and CDR2 (germline): MNHEY, SVGAGI. CDR3 in amino acids: CASSYSGGKEKLFF. CDR3 coding DNA: TGTGCCAGCAGTTACTCAGGGGGCAAAGAAAAACTGTTTTTT.

In regard to this clonotype: The germline gene is not matched at one end of the junction; a read error may be the cause. The V call is TRBV4-3, the J call TRBJ2-3; perhaps TRBD1 as D (6 bases). This CDR3 is built from 15 residues. CDR1 is LGHNA and CDR2 is YSLEER in the germline V gene. The CDR3 protein is CTSSPMDSFADTQYF. CDR3 nucleotides: TGCACCAGCAGCCCGATGGACAGTTTCGCAGATACGCAGTATTTT.

This clonotype was recorded at least ten times. The gene calls are TRBV7-2 and TRBJ1-1, with a possible D match to TRBD1 (5 bases). This CDR3 is built from 17 residues. V was clipped by 5 bases and J by 0 bases, with 19 bases between them. The germline gives CDR1 SGHTA, CDR2 FQGNSA. CDR3 sequence: CASSPYQPGRLNTEAFF. The DNA for the CDR3 is TGTGCCAGCAGCCCCTACCAACCGGGACGGCTGAACACTGAAGCTTTCTTT.

The CDR3 DNA reads as TGTGCCAGCAGTTACTCCGAGGGGTACGCAGATACGCAGTATTTT. It yields the protein CASSYSEGYADTQYF. The chain is built from TRBV6-2 or TRBV6-3 and TRBJ2-3; D assignment may be TRBD1 or TRBD2 (5 bases each). CDR1 and CDR2 from the germline V gene are MNHEY and SVGEGT. There are 15 residues in the CDR3. V lost 0 bases to trimming and J lost 4 bases, with 11 bases between them.

The chain employs TRBV20-1 and TRBJ2-6; 12 bases match TRBD1. The CDR3 sequence is 16 residues long. Germline assignment: CDR1 DFQATT and CDR2 SNEGSKA (reference sequence). The ends lost 7 bases at V and 1 base at J; junction bases unmatched: 5. In DNA form, the CDR3 reads TGCAGTGTGCCGGGACAGGGGGCTTCTGGGGCCAACGTCCTGACTTTC. Its protein product is CSVPGQGASGANVLTF.

The CDR3 DNA is TGTGCCAGCAGTGATCCTAGCGGGGGAATAAGCTCCTACAATGAGCAGTTCTTC. Its protein product is CASSDPSGGISSYNEQFF. This chain connects TRBV6-1 to TRBJ2-1; 10 bases are shared with TRBD2. This CDR3 comprises 18 residues. The germline V gene encodes CDR1 MNHNS and CDR2 SASEGT. V lost 3 bases and J lost 0; bases outside the gene matches: 8.

This clonotype was found a few times. J is TRBJ2-5 and V is TRBV4-1; D remains ambiguous. CDR3 length: 12 amino acids. The germline CDR1 and CDR2 sequences are MGHRA and YSYEKL. V shed 1 base and J shed 5 bases, with 5 bases lying between them. CDR3 loop: CASSQGDETQYF. The CDR3 region has the DNA TGCGCCAGCAGCCAAGGTGATGAGACCCAGTACTTC.

This clonotype was found a few times. The V and J genes are TRBV7-3 and TRBJ2-1, with a weak D call TRBD1 (6 bases). Germline assignment: CDR1 SGHTA and CDR2 FQGTGA. The CDR3 length is 15 residues. Trimming removed 1 base from V and 5 bases from J, with 12 bases in between. The CDR3, as DNA: TGTGCCAGCAGCTTAAGACAGGTACCTAACAATGAGCAGTTCTTC. This sequence encodes CASSLRQVPNNEQFF.

This clonotype was recorded a few times. V and J are TRBV4-2 and TRBJ2-3; D call uncertain. CDR1 is LGHNA and CDR2 is YNFKEQ in the germline V gene. V gave up 4 bases and J gave up 0 bases, with 14 bases separating them. The CDR3 covers 16 residues. Written as DNA, the CDR3 is TGTGCCAGCAGCCTACGACGTCTAACTAGCACAGATACGCAGTATTTT. Translating it yields CASSLRRLTSTDTQYF.

In this sample, this clonotype turned up a few times. The J gene is TRBJ2-7, the V gene TRBV24-1; weak D call: TRBD1 (8 bases). CDR1 KGHDR and CDR2 SFDVKD come from the germline V gene. This CDR3 contains 17 residues. The ends were cut back, 8 bases at V and 7 bases at J, with 29 bases in the middle. The CDR3 loop is CATTVRGGGQEHREQYF. In nucleotides, the CDR3 is TGTGCCACCACCGTAAGGGGAGGGGGACAGGAGCATCGGGAGCAGTACTTC.

This clonotype was counted ten times or more. The CDR3 DNA reads as TGCGCCAGCAGCCAAGAGGGGGACAGGGTCCCCTACGAGCAGTACGTC. Its protein is CASSQEGDRVPYEQYV. The genes are TRBV4-3 and TRBJ2-7; 9 nucleotides line up with TRBD1. Germline assignment: CDR1 LGHNA and CDR2 YSLEER. CDR3 length: 16 residues. J lost 2 bases, V lost 0 bases, and 5 bases had no gene match.

V gene TRBV19 combines with J gene TRBJ1-4; 10 bases align to TRBD1. The CDR3 is made up of 18 amino acids. V lost 6 bases and J lost 6; bases outside the gene matches: 16. Germline lookup yields CDR1 LNHDA and CDR2 SQIVND (reference sequence). The CDR3 DNA is TGTGCCAGTAGCAACCGACTCCGGGACAGGGGTGAAGATGAAAAACTGTTTTTT. It translates to CASSNRLRDRGEDEKLFF.

This clonotype was found a few times. V usage is TRBV20-1 and J usage is TRBJ1-2; unclear D gene. V was cut by 3 bases and J by 1 base, with 9 bases left in between. Germline lookup yields CDR1 DFQATT and CDR2 SNEGSKA (reference sequence). This CDR3 region has 13 residues. The chain's CDR3 is CSASSGFNYGYTF. CDR3 in DNA: TGCAGTGCTAGTTCCGGTTTTAACTATGGCTACACCTTC.